The rows below give T cell receptor beta chains drawn from one sample of a study of siplizumab effects on memory and regulatory T cells. Sequencing used immunoSEQ multiplex PCR; TCRdb keeps in-frame clones, though not all of them. The sample shows about 100,000 clones, around nine tenths of them seen only once. What was sequenced was non-Treg CD4+ T cells sorted from blood. These receptors came from a human donor in good health. Both conserved end residues are part of each CDR3. The D gene is left open where the match is weak. Size tells how often a clone was seen (once, few, many) or the class of an expanded clone, and some rows leave it out.

V	D	size	J	DNA	CDR3
TRBV7-3	TRBD2	-	TRBJ2-1	TGTGCCAGCAGCTTAGGCGGACTAGCGGATAATGAGCAGTTCTTC	CASSLGGLADNEQFF
TRBV6-5	TRBD1	-	TRBJ1-2	TGTGCCAGCGGGGACAGGGGGCGCAGGGGCTACACCTTC	CASGDRGRRGYTF
TRBV9	TRBD1	once	TRBJ2-5	TGTGCCAGCAGCCCTAGGGACAGGGGGCGAGAGACCCAGTACTTC	CASSPRDRGRETQYF
TRBV6-6	-	-	TRBJ2-7	TGTGCCAGCGGCCAAAAACCCTACGAGCAGTACTTC	CASGQKPYEQYF
TRBV5-4	-	once	TRBJ1-1	TGTGCCAGCAGCTTGGAGAGGGGTGAAGCTTTCTTT	CASSLERGEAFF
TRBV5-1	TRBD2	once	TRBJ2-2	TGCGCCAGCAGGCCCAGCGGGAGTTGGACCGGGGAGCTGTTTTTT	CASRPSGSWTGELFF
TRBV30	TRBD2	-	TRBJ2-7	TGTGCCTGGAGTCGGGCGGGAGCCCAATACGAGCAGTACTTC	CAWSRAGAQYEQYF
TRBV9	TRBD1	-	TRBJ1-4	TGTGCCAGCAGCGCCGGGACAGCTAGTGAAAAACTGTTTTTT	CASSAGTASEKLFF
TRBV5-8	-	-	TRBJ2-5	TGTGCCAGCAGCCCCCGAGGGGCAGCGATACAAGAGACCCAGTACTTC	CASSPRGAAIQETQYF
TRBV7-9	-	-	TRBJ2-7	TGTGCCAGCACCCAGACAGATACCTACGAGCAGTACTTC	CASTQTDTYEQYF
TRBV7-2	TRBD2	-	TRBJ2-3	TGTGCCAGCAGCCGCAGGACTAGCGGAGCAGATACGCAGTATTTT	CASSRRTSGADTQYF
TRBV28	-	-	TRBJ2-3	TGTGCCAGCAGTTTAGGGGGAGCTAGCACAGATACGCAGTATTTT	CASSLGGASTDTQYF
TRBV6-1	-	once	TRBJ2-1	TGTGCCAGCAGTGAATCGCTAGCGCTTCTATCCAATGAGCAGTTCTTC	CASSESLALLSNEQFF
TRBV7-7	TRBD2	-	TRBJ2-5	TGTGCTAGCAGCTTAGGTGGGACTAGCGGGAGTGGCGAGACCCAGTACTTC	CASSLGGTSGSGETQYF
TRBV27	-	-	TRBJ2-5	TGTGCCAGCGGAGTCTTCCCTCGTTACCAAGAGACCCAGTACTTC	CASGVFPRYQETQYF
TRBV30	TRBD1	few	TRBJ1-1	TGTGCCTGGGAGAGACAGGGTCTGACTGAAGCTTTCTTT	CAWERQGLTEAFF
TRBV10-3	TRBD1	once	TRBJ2-7	TGTGCCATCAGTGAGCGGCAGGGGGCTTTCGGCGAGCAGTACTTC	CAISERQGAFGEQYF
TRBV5-4	-	-	TRBJ2-7	TGTGCCAGCAGCTTGGACAGCCGATCCTACGAGCAGTACTTC	CASSLDSRSYEQYF
TRBV30	TRBD1	-	TRBJ1-2	TGTGCCTGGTCTGGCAGGGGGGACTATGGCTACACCTTC	CAWSGRGDYGYTF
TRBV7-3	-	-	TRBJ1-1	TGTGCCAGCAGCGGCAGCAGGGGAAGCACTGAAGCTTTCTTT	CASSGSRGSTEAFF